The 25 T cell receptor beta chains listed next were all sequenced from one sample in a study of response to subunit inactivated influenza vaccine. TCRdb re-called the RT-PCR reads through MiXCR, storing one row per CDR3 protein. The data hold 600,000 to 850,000 distinct CDR3 sequences, with about 14% observed a single time. The sequencing here drew on PBMCs from blood, taken 14 to 15 days before vaccination. These receptors originate from a man aged 50 to 59 who received an inactivated influenza vaccine.

The sample holds a few counts of this clonotype. The chain couples TRBV6-1 to TRBJ1-4; tentatively, D is TRBD1 (6 bases). CDR3 length: 12 residues. The germline CDR1 and CDR2 sequences are MNHNS and SASEGT. V lost 8 bases and J lost 8, with 12 bases in between. CDR3 amino acids: CASLQGGEKLFF. CDR3 sequence (DNA): TGTGCCAGCTTACAGGGAGGAGAAAAACTGTTTTTT.

The rearrangement uses TRBV5-1 and TRBJ2-6, with TRBD1 matching over 8 bases. V was pared by 4 bases and J by 2 bases, with 17 bases of the junction left unmatched. From germline, CDR1 is SGHRS and CDR2 YFSETQ. The CDR3 sequence is 20 residues long. Here the CDR3 DNA reads TGCGCCAGCAGCACCCTCGGTAGGGACAGGACGTCTGCTGGGGCCAACGTCCTGACTTTC. Residues: CASSTLGRDRTSAGANVLTF. The variable domain in full, with the rest retrieved from reference TRBV5-1 and TRBJ2-6, is KAGVTQTPRYLIKTRGQQVTLSCSPISGHRSVSWYQQTPGQGLQFLFEYFSETQRNKGNFPGRFSGRQFSNSRSEMNVSTLELGDSALYLCASSTLGRDRTSAGANVLTFGAGSRLTVL.

The gene calls are TRBV10-2 and TRBJ1-5; D may be TRBD1 (5 bases). Per the germline V gene, CDR1 is WSHSY and CDR2 is SAAADI. The CDR3 loop spans 13 amino acids. With 4 bases removed from V and 7 bases from J, the gap between germline ends came to 11 bases. CDR3 sequence: CASSGGGIQPQHF. CDR3 DNA: TGCGCCAGCAGTGGGGGGGGGATACAGCCCCAGCATTTT.

This clonotype has more than one count but fewer than ten. CDR3 sequence (DNA): TGTGCCAGTAGTCCCGGGACGGTCGAAGATACGCAGTATTTT. Residues: CASSPGTVEDTQYF. J is TRBJ2-3 and V is TRBV19, with D perhaps matching TRBD1 or TRBD2 (5 bases each). This CDR3 spans 14 amino acids. Deletions cut 5 bases from V and 5 bases from J, with 14 bases between. Germline V gene data show CDR1 as LNHDA and CDR2 as SQIVND (reference sequence).

This clonotype appeared a few times. The rearrangement joins TRBV7-2 to TRBJ2-5, with 11 bases fitting TRBD2. Germline values: CDR1 SGHTA, CDR2 FQGNSA. This CDR3 is built from 16 residues. J lost 5 bases, V lost 4 bases, and 9 bases had no gene match. CDR3 nucleotides: TGTGCCAGCAGCTCCCAGACTAGCGGGATAAGGGAGACCCAGTACTTC. Protein sequence: CASSSQTSGIRETQYF.

The V gene is TRBV18, the J gene TRBJ2-2; a weak D match, TRBD1 (5 bases). V dropped 5 bases and J dropped 2 bases, with 15 bases sitting between them. The CDR3 loop spans 16 amino acids. CDR1 and CDR2 (germline): KGHSH, LQKENI. CDR3 sequence (DNA): TGTGCCAGCTCAATACAGGAGACCCTAAACACCGGGGAGCTGTTTTTT. Translated, it gives CASSIQETLNTGELFF.

This clonotype was counted only a few times. The chain links TRBV29-1 to TRBJ1-1; 7 bases fit TRBD1. Per germline, CDR1 SQVTM and CDR2 ANQGSEA. The CDR3 runs 12 residues. The ends lost 7 bases at V and 0 bases at J; junction bases unmatched: 2. The CDR3 DNA reads TGCAGCGGGGGACAGCTGAACACTGAAGCTTTCTTT. This translates into CSGGQLNTEAFF.

On this clonotype: This sequence may be a read error, since a much larger clone differs from it by one base. The gene calls are TRBV29-1 and TRBJ2-2; no definite D call. V was trimmed by 3 bases and J by 8 bases, leaving 7 bases between them. The CDR3 totals 11 residues. Germline-derived CDR1 and CDR2 are SQVTM and ANQGSEA. In nucleotides, the CDR3 is TGCAGCGTTGAGGACGCGGGGGAGCTGTTTTTT. Translating it yields CSVEDAGELFF.

This clonotype was seen many times. V usage is TRBV12-3 or TRBV12-4 and J usage is TRBJ2-3, with a weak D call TRBD1 (6 bases). V was pared by 3 bases and J by 0 bases, with 7 bases between. The CDR3 is made up of 14 amino acids. CDR3 DNA: TGTGCCAGCAGTTTGACAGGCAGCACAGATACGCAGTATTTT. Translation gives CASSLTGSTDTQYF.

This clonotype was detected a few times. The chain recombines TRBV5-5 with TRBJ2-1; 8 bases match TRBD2. The V gene's germline CDR1 is SGHKS and CDR2 YYEKEE (reference sequence). Unmatched junction bases numbered 5, after V lost 4 bases and J lost 5 bases. The CDR3 covers 14 residues. The CDR3 sequence is CASSRIAGNNEQFF. The CDR3 DNA reads as TGTGCCAGCAGCAGAATAGCGGGAAACAATGAGCAGTTCTTC.

This clonotype was counted between two and nine times. The chain couples TRBV19 to TRBJ2-7; perhaps D is TRBD1 or TRBD2 (5 bases each). The germline V gene encodes CDR1 LNHDA and CDR2 SQIVND (reference sequence). V was clipped by 5 bases and J by 1 base, with 15 bases between them. The CDR3 totals 15 residues. The CDR3 sequence: CASSARPGRSYEQYF. In DNA form, the CDR3 reads TGTGCCAGTAGTGCCCGCCCGGGGCGGTCCTACGAGCAGTACTTC.

This clonotype was found many times. The CDR3 DNA follows: TGCGCCAGCAGCCAAGAGGGGCGGAGGAATCAGCCCCAGCATTTT. This encodes CASSQEGRRNQPQHF. The genes are TRBV4-1 and TRBJ1-5, with TRBD1 as a possible D gene (5 bases). CDR3 size: 15 residues. Germline-derived CDR1 and CDR2 are MGHRA and YSYEKL. V was pared by 0 bases and J by 4 bases, with 10 bases between.

This clonotype was detected only a few times. The V call is TRBV4-1, the J call TRBJ2-5, with TRBD2 matching 9 bases. The trim removed 0 bases at V and 5 bases at J, leaving 4 bases unmatched. The CDR3 length is 15 residues. Looked up from germline, CDR1 is MGHRA and CDR2 is YSYEKL. CDR3 nucleotides: TGCGCCAGCAGCCAAGATGGGCTAGCGGGGGAGACCCAGTACTTC. Amino acid sequence: CASSQDGLAGETQYF.

The chain has TRBV28 and TRBJ2-1; no clear D. The germline V gene encodes CDR1 MDHEN and CDR2 SYDVKM. The germline V and J ends were trimmed by 3 bases and 3 bases, with 12 bases remaining between them. This CDR3 has 15 amino acids. The CDR3 DNA reads as TGTGCCAGCAGTTTCCAAACGGTGTACTACAATGAGCAGTTCTTC. As protein: CASSFQTVYYNEQFF.

In its sample, this clonotype was seen a few times. The chain is built from TRBV6-5 and TRBJ1-2, with D tentatively TRBD1 (5 bases). CDR3 size: 17 residues. The germline gives CDR1 MNHEY, CDR2 SVGAGI. The V end was cut by 2 bases, the J end by 1 base, with 17 bases between. This CDR3 reads CASSYRPEWDGNYGYTF. Written as DNA, the CDR3 is TGTGCCAGCAGTTACAGGCCCGAGTGGGACGGTAACTATGGCTACACCTTC.

Many counts were recorded for this clonotype. V is TRBV7-2 and J is TRBJ2-1; a possible D gene is TRBD2 (6 bases). The CDR3 covers 14 residues. Germline V gene sequence: CDR1 SGHTA, CDR2 FQGNSA. V lost 1 base and J lost 9, with 13 bases in between. For the CDR3, the DNA is TGTGCCAGCAGCTTAGGGATAGAGGGAGGTGAGCAGTTCTTC. Amino acid sequence: CASSLGIEGGEQFF.

The chain employs TRBV4-3 and TRBJ1-1; D remains ambiguous. The V gene's germline CDR1 is LGHNA and CDR2 YSLEER. With 3 bases removed from V and 5 bases from J, the gap between germline ends came to 13 bases. The CDR3 covers 14 residues. The CDR3 nucleotides are TGCGCCAGCAGCCAGAGCAGTTTAGGGACTGAAGCTTTCTTT. As protein: CASSQSSLGTEAFF.

The table lists this clonotype with a few counts. V usage is TRBV4-3 and J usage is TRBJ2-7; 9 bases match TRBD1. The ends lost 0 bases at V and 0 bases at J; junction bases unmatched: 6. CDR1 and CDR2 from the germline V gene are LGHNA and YSLEER. This CDR3 contains 17 residues. The CDR3, as DNA: TGCGCCAGCAGCCAAGATCTTATGACAGGGGGCTCCTACGAGCAGTACTTC. Its protein product is CASSQDLMTGGSYEQYF.

The sample holds a few counts of this clonotype. The chain couples TRBV5-1 to TRBJ2-5; TRBD2 aligns across 10 bases. CDR3 length: 17 amino acids. V trimming: 4 bases; J trimming: 1 base; junction bases outside the gene matches: 10. Germline lookup yields CDR1 SGHRS and CDR2 YFSETQ. CDR3 coding DNA: TGCGCCAGCAGCCTATTGGGGACTAGCGCCCGCCAAGAGACCCAGTACTTC. Translating it yields CASSLLGTSARQETQYF.

V gene TRBV11-3 combines with J gene TRBJ2-1; the D call may be TRBD1 or TRBD2 (7 bases each). There are 16 residues in the CDR3. Trimming removed 5 bases at V and 7 bases at J, with 21 bases between. Per the germline V gene, CDR1 is SGHNT and CDR2 is YENEEA. For the CDR3, the DNA is TGTGCCAGCAGCCCGGGGGGACAGTTTCCGTCAAATGAGCAGTTCTTC. It specifies CASSPGGQFPSNEQFF.

This clonotype was detected only a few times. The V call is TRBV20-1, the J call TRBJ1-5, with D unresolved. Germline CDR1 is DFQATT and CDR2 is SNEGSKA (reference sequence). The V end lost 4 bases, the J end lost 8 bases, and 12 bases lay between the germline ends. The length of the CDR3 is 12 residues. CDR3 in amino acids: CSAIIREKPQHF. CDR3 bases: TGCAGTGCTATAATAAGGGAAAAGCCCCAGCATTTT.

This clonotype was detected only a few times. The J gene is TRBJ1-1, the V gene TRBV20-1; D is ambiguous. Germline V lookup: CDR1 DFQATT, CDR2 SNEGSKA (reference sequence). The CDR3 length is 13 residues. V lost 6 bases and J lost 8, with 19 bases in between. This CDR3 reads CSADINGIGEAFF. The CDR3 DNA reads as TGCAGTGCCGATATAAATGGTATCGGAGAAGCTTTCTTT.

This clonotype appeared a few times. V is TRBV5-1 and J is TRBJ2-6; a possible D gene is TRBD1 (5 bases). This CDR3 has 19 residues. Germline V CDR1 and CDR2: SGHRS, YFSETQ. With 1 base removed from V and 2 bases from J, the gap between germline ends came to 19 bases. The CDR3 sequence is CASSLKSDLLGAGANVLTF. The CDR3 coding sequence is TGCGCCAGCAGCTTGAAGTCGGACCTCTTAGGGGCTGGGGCCAACGTCCTGACTTTC.

This clonotype was observed many times. The chain links TRBV6-4 to TRBJ2-2, with a possible D match to TRBD2 (6 bases). V was shortened by 8 bases and J by 0 bases, with 10 bases between the two germline ends. This CDR3 has 14 residues. Germline-derived CDR1 and CDR2 are MRHNA and SNTAGT. Written as DNA, the CDR3 is TGTGCCAGCGCAAGACTAGCGAACACCGGGGAGCTGTTTTTT. It translates to CASARLANTGELFF.

This chain joins TRBV7-2 and TRBJ1-4; a possible D gene is TRBD1 (5 bases). The CDR3 runs 14 residues. Between the trimmed V and J ends, which lost 5 bases and 7 bases, there was a span of 14 bases. The V gene's germline CDR1 is SGHTA and CDR2 FQGNSA. The CDR3 nucleotides read TGTGCCAGCAGCAGGGACGCATCCCGTGAAAAACTGTTTTTT. Protein sequence: CASSRDASREKLFF.